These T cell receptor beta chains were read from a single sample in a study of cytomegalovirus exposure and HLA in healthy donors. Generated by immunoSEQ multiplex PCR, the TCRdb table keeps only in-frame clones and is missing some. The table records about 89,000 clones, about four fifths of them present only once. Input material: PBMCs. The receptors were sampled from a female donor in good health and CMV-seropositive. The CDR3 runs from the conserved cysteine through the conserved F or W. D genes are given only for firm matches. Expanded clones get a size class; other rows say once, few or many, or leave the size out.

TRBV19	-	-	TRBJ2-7	TGTGCCAGTAGTACGACAGGGGAGGGGGAGCAGTACTTC	CASSTTGEGEQYF
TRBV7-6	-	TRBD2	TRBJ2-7	TGTGCCAGCAGCTCCACTAGCGGCCCCTACGAGCAGTACTTC	CASSSTSGPYEQYF
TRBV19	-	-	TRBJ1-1	TGTGCCAGTAGTATAGGGCAGGGGCGCCCTAACACTGAAGCTTTCTTT	CASSIGQGRPNTEAFF
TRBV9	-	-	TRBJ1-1	TGTGCCAGCAGCCCGTGGACCGGGGGCACTGAAGCTTTCTTT	CASSPWTGGTEAFF
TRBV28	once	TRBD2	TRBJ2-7	TGTGCCAGCAGTTTAGGGACTAGCGGGGGTGGGAACGAGCAGTACTTC	CASSLGTSGGGNEQYF
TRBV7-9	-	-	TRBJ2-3	TGTTCCAGCAGCTTAGCGCGAAATACCGGGACATACGTCACAGATACGCAGTATTTT	CSSSLARNTGTYVTDTQYF
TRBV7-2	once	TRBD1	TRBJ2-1	TGTGCCAGCAGCTCGGACAGGGGGAATGAGCAGTTCTTC	CASSSDRGNEQFF
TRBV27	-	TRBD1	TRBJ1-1	TGTGCCAGCAGTTTATCCCAGGGGGCCCGAGCTGAAGCTTTCTTT	CASSLSQGARAEAFF
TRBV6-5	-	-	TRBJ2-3	TGTGCCAGCAGTGCCGACTCCGATACGCAGTATTTT	CASSADSDTQYF
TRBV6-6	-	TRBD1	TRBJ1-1	TGTGCCAGCAGCTTCGACAGGGCTGAAGCTTTCTTT	CASSFDRAEAFF
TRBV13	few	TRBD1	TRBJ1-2	TGTGCCAGCAGCTTTGAGAGGGGGCATAACTATGGCTACACCTTC	CASSFERGHNYGYTF
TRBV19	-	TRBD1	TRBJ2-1	TGTGCCAGTAGTGAAACAGGGGCTGACTACAATGAGCAGTTCTTC	CASSETGADYNEQFF
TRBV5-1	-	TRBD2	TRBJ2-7	TGCGCCAGCAGCCCCCGGACTAGCGGCGCCTACGAGCAGTACTTC	CASSPRTSGAYEQYF
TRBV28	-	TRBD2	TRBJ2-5	TGTGCCAGCAGCCTAGGACTAGCGGGAGAGCGGGAGACCCAGTACTTC	CASSLGLAGERETQYF
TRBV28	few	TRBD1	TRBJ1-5	TGTGCCAGCAGTTTAACCGACAGGGTTGTTCAGCCCCAGCATTTT	CASSLTDRVVQPQHF
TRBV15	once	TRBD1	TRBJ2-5	TGTGCCACCGCGACAGGGAGAGAGCAGTACTTC	CATATGREQYF
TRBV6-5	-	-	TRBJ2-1	TGTGCCAGCAGGGGGCACAATGAGCAGTTCTTC	CASRGHNEQFF
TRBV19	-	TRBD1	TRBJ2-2	TGTGCCAGTAGTCGCCGGGACAGGGGAAATCACGGGGAGCTGTTTTTT	CASSRRDRGNHGELFF
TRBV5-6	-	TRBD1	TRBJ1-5	TGTGCCAGCAGCTCGAGACAGGGCGCGGGGCCCCAGCATTTT	CASSSRQGAGPQHF
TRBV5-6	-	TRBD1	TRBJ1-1	TGTGCCAGCAGCTTGGCTATAGGGACAGGGGGTTGGAACACTGAAGCTTTCTTT	CASSLAIGTGGWNTEAFF
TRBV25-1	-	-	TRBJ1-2	TGTGCCAGCAGTGAAGGGGCCTATGGCTACCCCTTC	CASSEGAYGYPF
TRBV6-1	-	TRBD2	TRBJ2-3	TGTGCCAGCAGTGAAGTACCCGGGTTAGCGGGAGGCGCAGATACGCAGTATTTT	CASSEVPGLAGGADTQYF
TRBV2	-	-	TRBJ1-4	TGTGCCAGCAGTGAAATGGGCGATTGGATTGGTAATGAAAAACTGTTTTTT	CASSEMGDWIGNEKLFF
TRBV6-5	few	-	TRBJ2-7	TGTGCCAGCAGTACTCGGGTTAGCTCCTACGAGCAGTACTTC	CASSTRVSSYEQYF
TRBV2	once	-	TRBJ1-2	TGTGCCAGCACTGGTGGCGTTTGGAGCTATGGCTACACCTTC	CASTGGVWSYGYTF